This is a list of T cell receptor beta chains from one sample in a study of shared clonotypes between healthy human individuals. Clones were sequenced by immunoSEQ multiplex PCR, and TCRdb holds only the in-frame ones, with some missing. The repertoire holds about 2.2 million clones, with 93% as singletons. The sample taken for sequencing was naive CD8+ T cells from PBMCs. Every receptor here comes from a man aged 18 to 29 in good health. Some clones in this sample may be carry-over from other donors' samples. CDR3s include the opening cysteine and the closing phenylalanine or tryptophan. A D gene is named only where the DNA matches it firmly. Clone size is given for some rows only: seen once, a few or many times, or a class if the clone is expanded.

clone_size j_call d_call v_call cdr3_aa cdr3_nt
NA TRBJ2-3 NA TRBV27 CASSFDYPHTQYF TGTGCCAGCAGTTTCGACTATCCACATACGCAGTATTTT
NA TRBJ1-1 NA TRBV9 CASSVGLMNTEAFF TGTGCCAGCAGCGTAGGTCTGATGAACACTGAAGCTTTCTTT
NA TRBJ2-7 NA TRBV27 CASSRLGVGRPYEQYF TGTGCCAGCAGTCGTCTGGGGGTGGGTAGGCCCTACGAGCAGTACTTC
NA TRBJ2-7 NA TRBV6-1 CASSAWAWQGAYEQYF TGTGCCAGCAGTGCCTGGGCGTGGCAGGGAGCGTACGAGCAGTACTTC
NA TRBJ2-6 TRBD2 TRBV7-9 CASSSREGSGANVLTF TGTGCCAGCAGCTCGAGGGAGGGCTCTGGGGCCAACGTCCTGACTTTC
NA TRBJ1-3 TRBD1 TRBV7-8 CASSSTQGITGNTIYF TGTGCCAGCAGCTCCACACAGGGGATAACTGGAAACACCATATATTTT
NA TRBJ2-7 NA TRBV27 CASSNQGYEQYF TGTGCCAGCAGTAACCAGGGTTACGAGCAGTACTTC
once TRBJ1-1 NA TRBV27 CASSPLERPREAFF TGTGCCAGCAGCCCCCTCGAGAGACCGCGGGAAGCTTTCTTT
NA TRBJ1-6 NA TRBV29-1 CSVVTDSGSLHF TGCAGCGTTGTGACCGATTCGGGGTCCCTCCACTTT
NA TRBJ1-1 TRBD1 TRBV7-9 CASTDPPDRGAFF TGTGCCAGCACCGACCCTCCGGACAGGGGAGCTTTCTTT
NA TRBJ2-3 TRBD2 TRBV13 CASSGGTSGRIERDTQYF TGTGCCAGCAGCGGGGGGACTAGCGGGAGAATCGAACGGGATACGCAGTATTTT
NA TRBJ1-1 NA TRBV6-4 CASSLTENTEAFF TGTGCCAGCAGTCTGACAGAGAACACTGAAGCTTTCTTT
once TRBJ2-7 TRBD1 TRBV6-6 CASSIGTGLSYEQYF TGTGCCAGCAGTATTGGGACAGGGTTATCCTACGAGCAGTACTTC
NA TRBJ2-7 NA TRBV4-3 CASSQDFVLGVYEQYF TGCGCCAGCAGCCAAGATTTCGTCTTAGGGGTCTACGAGCAGTACTTC
once TRBJ2-7 NA TRBV7-9 CASSLERAYEQYF TGTGCCAGCAGCTTAGAGCGGGCCTACGAGCAGTACTTC
NA TRBJ2-7 NA TRBV30 CAWSTGLISEQYF TGTGCCTGGAGTACGGGCCTAATTTCCGAGCAGTACTTC
NA TRBJ1-5 NA TRBV25-1 CAACGGLLLIYSNQPQHF TGTGCCGCATGTGGGGGGCTGCTCCTGATTTATAGCAATCAGCCCCAGCATTTT